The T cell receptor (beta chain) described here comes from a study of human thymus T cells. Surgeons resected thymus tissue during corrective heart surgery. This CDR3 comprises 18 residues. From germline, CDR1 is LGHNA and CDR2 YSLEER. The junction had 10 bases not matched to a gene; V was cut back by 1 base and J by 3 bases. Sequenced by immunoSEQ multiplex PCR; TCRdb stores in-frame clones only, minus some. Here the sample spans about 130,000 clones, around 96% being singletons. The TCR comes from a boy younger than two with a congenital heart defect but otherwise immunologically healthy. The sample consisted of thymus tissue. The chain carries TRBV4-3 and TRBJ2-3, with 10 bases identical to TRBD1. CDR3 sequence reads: CASSQGPGTGEGTDTQYF. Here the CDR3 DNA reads TGCGCCAGCAGCCAAGGACCTGGGACAGGGGAAGGAACAGATACGCAGTATTTT.